The source of this T cell receptor beta chain is a study of T cells after posttransplantation cyclophosphamide. Study observations and caveats: Donor CD8+ memory clones often dominated recipient blood repertoires at later times. After PTCy, TRB diversity resembled that of CNI/methotrexate controls.

In its sample, this clone was seen many times. Its antigen is unidentified. The germline V and J ends were trimmed by 0 bases and 2 bases, with 14 bases remaining between them. This CDR3 region has 17 residues. The germline V gene encodes CDR1 LGHNA and CDR2 YNFKEQ. A marrow graft followed busulfan-fludarabine conditioning, with cyclophosphamide on days +3 and +4. Using immunoSEQ multiplex PCR, the repertoire was profiled, and TCRdb retains in-frame clones only, with some absent. Altogether 12,000 or so clones were found in the sample, and no singletons occur. V usage is TRBV4-2 and J usage is TRBJ2-1, with D possibly being TRBD2 (6 bases). The sample in question was PBMCs, obtained after allogeneic stem cell transplant with posttransplant cyclophosphamide. The clonotype originates from a female patient in her 40s who received an allogeneic stem cell transplant from a related donor, was CMV-positive, and had acute GVHD only. The T cells may come from the graft donor. CDR3 bases: TGTGCCAGCAGCCAAGAAGAACGGGGGACTCCCTACAATGAGCAGTTCTTC. Protein: CASSQEERGTPYNEQFF.